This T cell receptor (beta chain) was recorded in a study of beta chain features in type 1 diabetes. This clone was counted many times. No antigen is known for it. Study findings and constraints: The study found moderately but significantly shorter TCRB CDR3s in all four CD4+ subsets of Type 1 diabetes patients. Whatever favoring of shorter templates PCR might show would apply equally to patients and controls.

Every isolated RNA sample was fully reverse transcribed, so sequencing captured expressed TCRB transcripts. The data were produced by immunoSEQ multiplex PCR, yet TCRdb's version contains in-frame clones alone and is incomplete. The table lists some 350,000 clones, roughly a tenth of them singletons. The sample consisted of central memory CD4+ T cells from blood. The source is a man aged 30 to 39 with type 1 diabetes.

The CDR3 region has the DNA TGTGCCAGCAGCGTACTAGCGGGAGATTCTTACAATGAGCAGTTCTTC. Amino acids: CASSVLAGDSYNEQFF. This rearrangement joins TRBV2 to TRBJ2-1; 11 bases are a match to TRBD2. The CDR3 loop spans 16 amino acids. The V gene end was trimmed by 6 bases and the J gene end by 4 bases; junction bases not matched to a gene: 8. Germline V gene lookup returns CDR1 SNHLY and CDR2 FYNNEI.